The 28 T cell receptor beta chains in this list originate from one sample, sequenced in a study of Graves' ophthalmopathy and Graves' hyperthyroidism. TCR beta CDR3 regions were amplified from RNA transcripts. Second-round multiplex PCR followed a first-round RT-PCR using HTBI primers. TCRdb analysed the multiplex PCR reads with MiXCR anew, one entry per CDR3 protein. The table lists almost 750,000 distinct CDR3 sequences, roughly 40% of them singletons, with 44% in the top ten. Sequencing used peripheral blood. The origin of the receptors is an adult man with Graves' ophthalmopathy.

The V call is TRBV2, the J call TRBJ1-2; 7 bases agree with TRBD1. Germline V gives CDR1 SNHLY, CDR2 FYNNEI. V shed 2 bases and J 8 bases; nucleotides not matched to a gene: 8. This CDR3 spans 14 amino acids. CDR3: CASSERQGDEGYTF. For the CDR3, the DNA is TGTGCCAGCAGTGAACGGCAGGGGGATGAAGGCTACACCTTC. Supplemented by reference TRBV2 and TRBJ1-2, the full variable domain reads EPEVTQTPSHQVTQMGQEVILRCVPISNHLYFYWYRQILGQKVEFLVSFYNNEISEKSEIFDDQFSVERPDGSNFTLKIRSTKLEDSAMYFCASSERQGDEGYTFGSGTRLTVV.

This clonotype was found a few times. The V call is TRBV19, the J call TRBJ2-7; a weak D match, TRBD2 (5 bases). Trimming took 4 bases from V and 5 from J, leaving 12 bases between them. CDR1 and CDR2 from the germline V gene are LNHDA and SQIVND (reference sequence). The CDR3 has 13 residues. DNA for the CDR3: TGTGCCAGTAGTACGGGCGCGGGTCACGAGCAGTACTTC. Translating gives CASSTGAGHEQYF.

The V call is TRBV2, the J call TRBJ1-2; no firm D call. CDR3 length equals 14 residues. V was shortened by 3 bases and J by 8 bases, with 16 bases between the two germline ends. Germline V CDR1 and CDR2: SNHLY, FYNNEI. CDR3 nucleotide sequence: TGTGCCAGCAGTGACCTGCTAGTTGGTGGGGGCTACACCTTC. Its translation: CASSDLLVGGGYTF.

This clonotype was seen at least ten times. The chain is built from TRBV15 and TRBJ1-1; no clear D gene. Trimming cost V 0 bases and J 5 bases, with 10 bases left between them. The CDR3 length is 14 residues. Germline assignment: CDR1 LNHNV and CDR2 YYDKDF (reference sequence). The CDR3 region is CATSRDGQGTEAFF. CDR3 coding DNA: TGTGCCACCAGCAGAGATGGGCAAGGGACTGAAGCTTTCTTT.

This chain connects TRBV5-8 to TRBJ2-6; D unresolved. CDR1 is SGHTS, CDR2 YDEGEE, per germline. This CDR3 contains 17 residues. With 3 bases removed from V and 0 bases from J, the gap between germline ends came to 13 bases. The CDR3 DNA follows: TGTGCCAGCAGCTCCCGTCTGAGTAGCTCTGGGGCCAACGTCCTGACTTTC. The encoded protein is CASSSRLSSSGANVLTF.

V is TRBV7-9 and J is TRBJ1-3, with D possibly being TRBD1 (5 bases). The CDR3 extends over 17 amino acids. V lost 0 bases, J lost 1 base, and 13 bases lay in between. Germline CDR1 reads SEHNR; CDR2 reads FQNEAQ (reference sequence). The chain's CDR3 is CASSLAHGGRSGNTIYF. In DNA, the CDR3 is TGTGCCAGCAGCTTAGCGCACGGGGGGAGGTCTGGAAACACCATATATTTT. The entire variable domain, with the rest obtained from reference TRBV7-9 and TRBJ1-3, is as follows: DTGVSQNPRHKITKRGQNVTFRCDPISEHNRLYWYRQTLGQGPEFLTYFQNEAQLEKSRLLSDRFSAERPKGSFSTLEIQRTEQGDSAMYLCASSLAHGGRSGNTIYFGEGSWLTVV.

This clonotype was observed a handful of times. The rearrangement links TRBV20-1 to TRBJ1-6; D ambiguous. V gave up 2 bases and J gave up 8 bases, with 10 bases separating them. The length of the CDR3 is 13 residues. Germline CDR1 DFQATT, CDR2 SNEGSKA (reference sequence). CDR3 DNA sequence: TGCAGTGCTAGAAGTCGGGCCCATTCACCCCTCCACTTT. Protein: CSARSRAHSPLHF.

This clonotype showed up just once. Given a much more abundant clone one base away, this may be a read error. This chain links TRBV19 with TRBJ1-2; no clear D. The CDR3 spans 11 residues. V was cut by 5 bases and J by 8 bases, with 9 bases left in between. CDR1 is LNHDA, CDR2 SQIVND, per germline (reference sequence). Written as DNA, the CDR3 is TGTGCCAGTAGTGTAAGATCCGGCTACACCTTC. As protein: CASSVRSGYTF.

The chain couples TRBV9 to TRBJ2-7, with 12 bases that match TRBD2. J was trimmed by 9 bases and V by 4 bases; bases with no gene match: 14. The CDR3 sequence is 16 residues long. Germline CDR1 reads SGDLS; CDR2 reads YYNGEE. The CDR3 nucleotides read TGTGCCAGCAGCCAAGAGAGGGTCCCTAGCGGGAGGGTGCAGTACTTC. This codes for CASSQERVPSGRVQYF.

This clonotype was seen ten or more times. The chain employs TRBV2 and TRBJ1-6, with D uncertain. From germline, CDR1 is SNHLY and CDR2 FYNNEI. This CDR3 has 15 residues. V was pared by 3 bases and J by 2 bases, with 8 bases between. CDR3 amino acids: CASSDSNPYNSPLHF. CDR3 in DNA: TGTGCCAGCAGTGACAGTAACCCCTATAATTCACCCCTCCACTTT.

For the CDR3, the DNA is TGTGCCAGCAGCTTAGCCAGGGGAGGGGATGAAAAACTGTTTTTT. The encoded protein is CASSLARGGDEKLFF. The chain links TRBV7-8 to TRBJ1-4, with a weak D call TRBD1 (6 bases). The germline V gene has CDR1 SGHVS and CDR2 FQNEAQ. This CDR3 has 15 amino acids. Trimming cost V 0 bases and J 6 bases, with 11 bases left between them.

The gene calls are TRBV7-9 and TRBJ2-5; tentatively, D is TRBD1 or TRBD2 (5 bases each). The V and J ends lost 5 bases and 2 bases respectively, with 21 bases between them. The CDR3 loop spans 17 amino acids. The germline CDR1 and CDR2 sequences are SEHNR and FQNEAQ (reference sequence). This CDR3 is CASSLFQARGRQETQYF. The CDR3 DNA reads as TGTGCCAGCAGCCTATTTCAAGCGAGGGGCAGGCAAGAGACCCAGTACTTC.

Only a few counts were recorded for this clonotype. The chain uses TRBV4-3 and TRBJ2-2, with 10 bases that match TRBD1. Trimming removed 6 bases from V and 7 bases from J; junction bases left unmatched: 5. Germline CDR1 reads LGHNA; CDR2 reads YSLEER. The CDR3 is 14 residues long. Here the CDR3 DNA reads TGCGCCAGCAGTCCGAGGACAGGGGGCGGGGAGCTGTTTTTT. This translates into CASSPRTGGGELFF.

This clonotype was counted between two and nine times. CDR3 amino acids: CASSLRGPEETQYF. CDR3 coding DNA: TGCGCCAGCAGCTTGAGAGGACCTGAAGAGACCCAGTACTTC. The chain links TRBV5-1 to TRBJ2-5; D is unclear. Germline CDR1 SGHRS, CDR2 YFSETQ. The CDR3 spans 14 residues. V was shortened by 1 base and J by 3 bases, with 10 bases between the two germline ends.

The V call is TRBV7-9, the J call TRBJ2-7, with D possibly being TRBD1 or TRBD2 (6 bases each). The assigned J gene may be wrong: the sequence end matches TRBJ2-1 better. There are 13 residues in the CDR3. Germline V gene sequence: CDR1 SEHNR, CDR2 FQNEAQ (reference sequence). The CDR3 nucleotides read TGTGCCAGCAGGCGGGACACTTACAATGAGCAGTTCTTC. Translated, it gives CASRRDTYNEQFF.

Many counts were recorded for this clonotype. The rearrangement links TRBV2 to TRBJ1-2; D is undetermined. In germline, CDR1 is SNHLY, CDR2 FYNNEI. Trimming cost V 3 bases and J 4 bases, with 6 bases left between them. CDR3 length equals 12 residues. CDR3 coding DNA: TGTGCCAGCAGTGACAGACTCTATGGCTACACCTTC. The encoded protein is CASSDRLYGYTF.

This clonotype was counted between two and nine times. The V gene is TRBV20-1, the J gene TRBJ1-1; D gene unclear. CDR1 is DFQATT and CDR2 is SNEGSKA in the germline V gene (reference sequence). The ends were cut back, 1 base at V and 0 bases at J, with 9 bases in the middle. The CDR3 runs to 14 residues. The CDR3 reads CSARVGTLNTEAFF. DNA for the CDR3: TGCAGTGCTAGAGTTGGCACCCTGAACACTGAAGCTTTCTTT.

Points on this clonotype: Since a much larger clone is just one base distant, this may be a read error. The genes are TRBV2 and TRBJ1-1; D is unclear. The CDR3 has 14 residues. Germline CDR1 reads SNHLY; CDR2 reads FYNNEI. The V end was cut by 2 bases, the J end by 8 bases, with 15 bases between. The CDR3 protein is CASSELLDNLEAFF. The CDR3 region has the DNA TGTGCCAGCAGTGAATTACTAGACAACTTAGAAGCTTTCTTT.

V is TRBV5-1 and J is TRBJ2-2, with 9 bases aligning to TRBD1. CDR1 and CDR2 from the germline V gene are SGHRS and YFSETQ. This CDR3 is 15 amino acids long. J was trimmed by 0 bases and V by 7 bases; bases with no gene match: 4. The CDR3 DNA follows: TGCGCCAGCGGGCGGGACAGGGCGAACACCGGGGAGCTGTTTTTT. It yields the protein CASGRDRANTGELFF. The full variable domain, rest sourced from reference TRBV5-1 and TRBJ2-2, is KAGVTQTPRYLIKTRGQQVTLSCSPISGHRSVSWYQQTPGQGLQFLFEYFSETQRNKGNFPGRFSGRQFSNSRSEMNVSTLELGDSALYLCASGRDRANTGELFFGEGSRLTVL.

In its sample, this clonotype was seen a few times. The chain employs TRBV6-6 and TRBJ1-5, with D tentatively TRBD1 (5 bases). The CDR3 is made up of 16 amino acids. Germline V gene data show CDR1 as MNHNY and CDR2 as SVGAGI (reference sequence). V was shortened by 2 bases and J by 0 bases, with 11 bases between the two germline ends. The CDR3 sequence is CASSYGGDYSNQPQHF. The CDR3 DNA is TGTGCCAGCAGTTACGGGGGAGACTATAGCAATCAGCCCCAGCATTTT.

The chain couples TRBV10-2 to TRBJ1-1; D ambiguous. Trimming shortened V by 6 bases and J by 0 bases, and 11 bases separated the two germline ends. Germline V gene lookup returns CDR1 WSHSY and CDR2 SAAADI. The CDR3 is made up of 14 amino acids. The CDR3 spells CASRGTEMNTEAFF. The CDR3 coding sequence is TGCGCCAGCAGAGGAACAGAGATGAACACTGAAGCTTTCTTT.

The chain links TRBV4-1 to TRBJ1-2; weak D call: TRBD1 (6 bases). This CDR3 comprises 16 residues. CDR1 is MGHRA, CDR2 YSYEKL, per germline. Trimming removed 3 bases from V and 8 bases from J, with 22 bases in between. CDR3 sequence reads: CASSQPTRGTITGYTF. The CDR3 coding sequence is TGCGCCAGCAGCCAGCCCACACGAGGGACAATTACCGGCTACACCTTC.

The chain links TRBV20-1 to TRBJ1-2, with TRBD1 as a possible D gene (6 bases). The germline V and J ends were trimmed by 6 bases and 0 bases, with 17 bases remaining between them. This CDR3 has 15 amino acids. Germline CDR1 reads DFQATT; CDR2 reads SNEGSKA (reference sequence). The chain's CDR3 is CSASRQDTANYGYTF. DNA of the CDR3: TGCAGTGCCTCAAGACAGGATACCGCTAACTATGGCTACACCTTC.

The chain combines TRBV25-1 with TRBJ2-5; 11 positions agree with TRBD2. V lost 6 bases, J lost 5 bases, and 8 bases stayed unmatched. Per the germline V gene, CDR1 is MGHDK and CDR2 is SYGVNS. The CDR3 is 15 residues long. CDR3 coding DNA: TGTGCCAGCAGCCGACTAGCGGGGCAGTGGGAGACCCAGTACTTC. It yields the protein CASSRLAGQWETQYF.

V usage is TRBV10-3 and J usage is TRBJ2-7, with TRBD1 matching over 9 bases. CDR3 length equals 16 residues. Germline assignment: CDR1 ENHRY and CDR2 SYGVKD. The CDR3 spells CVSSYSGGQGRVEQYF. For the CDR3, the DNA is TGTGTCAGCAGTTACTCTGGGGGACAGGGACGGGTCGAGCAGTACTTC.

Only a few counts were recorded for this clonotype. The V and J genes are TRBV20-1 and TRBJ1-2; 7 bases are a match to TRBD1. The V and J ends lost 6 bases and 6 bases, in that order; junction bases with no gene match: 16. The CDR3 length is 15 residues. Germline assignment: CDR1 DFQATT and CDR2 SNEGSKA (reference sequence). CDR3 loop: CSARDSKWGFDGYTF. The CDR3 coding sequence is TGCAGTGCGAGGGACAGCAAATGGGGGTTTGATGGCTACACCTTC.

The CDR3 loop is CASSDSSGNSPLHF. The CDR3 nucleotides are TGTGCCAGCAGTGACTCTAGCGGGAATTCACCCCTCCACTTT. This chain connects TRBV25-1 to TRBJ1-6; no definite D call. The ends were cut back, 3 bases at V and 7 bases at J, with 10 bases in the middle. Germline V gene sequence: CDR1 MGHDK, CDR2 SYGVNS. The CDR3 covers 14 residues.

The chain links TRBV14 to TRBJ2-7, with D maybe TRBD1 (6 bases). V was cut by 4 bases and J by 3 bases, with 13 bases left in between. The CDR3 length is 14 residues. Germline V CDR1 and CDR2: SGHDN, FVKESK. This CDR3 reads CASSRTVNLYEQYF. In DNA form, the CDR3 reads TGTGCCAGCAGCCGGACAGTAAATCTCTACGAGCAGTACTTC. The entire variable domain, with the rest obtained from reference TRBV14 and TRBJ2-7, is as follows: EAGVTQFPSHSVIEKGQTVTLRCDPISGHDNLYWYRRVMGKEIKFLLHFVKESKQDESGMPNNRFLAERTGGTYSTLKVQPAELEDSGVYFCASSRTVNLYEQYFGPGTRLTVT.